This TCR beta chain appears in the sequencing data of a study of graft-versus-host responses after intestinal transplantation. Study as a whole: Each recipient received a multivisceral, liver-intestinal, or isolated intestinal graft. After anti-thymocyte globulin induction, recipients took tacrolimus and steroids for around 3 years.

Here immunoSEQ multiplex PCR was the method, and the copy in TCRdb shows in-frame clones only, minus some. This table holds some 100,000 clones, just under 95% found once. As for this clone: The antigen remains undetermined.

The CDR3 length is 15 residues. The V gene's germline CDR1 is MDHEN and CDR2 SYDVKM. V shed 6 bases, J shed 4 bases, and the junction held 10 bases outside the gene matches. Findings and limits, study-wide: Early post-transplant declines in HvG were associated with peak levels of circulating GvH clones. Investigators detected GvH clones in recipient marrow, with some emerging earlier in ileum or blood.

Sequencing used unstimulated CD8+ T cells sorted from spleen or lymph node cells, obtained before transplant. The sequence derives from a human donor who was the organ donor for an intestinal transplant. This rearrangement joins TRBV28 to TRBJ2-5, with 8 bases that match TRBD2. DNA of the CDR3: TGTGCCAGCAGCCTAGACCGGGGGGGAGGAGAGACCCAGTACTTC. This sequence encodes CASSLDRGGGETQYF.